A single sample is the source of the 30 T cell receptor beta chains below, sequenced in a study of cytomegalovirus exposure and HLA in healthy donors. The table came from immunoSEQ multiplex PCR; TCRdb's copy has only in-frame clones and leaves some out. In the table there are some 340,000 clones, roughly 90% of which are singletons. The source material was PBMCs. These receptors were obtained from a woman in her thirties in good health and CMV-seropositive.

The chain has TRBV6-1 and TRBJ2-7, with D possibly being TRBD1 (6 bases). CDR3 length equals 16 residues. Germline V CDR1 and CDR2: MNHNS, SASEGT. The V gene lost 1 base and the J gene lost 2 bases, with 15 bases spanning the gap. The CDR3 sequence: CASSEVPGANTYEQYF. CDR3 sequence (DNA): TGTGCCAGCAGTGAAGTACCAGGGGCGAACACCTACGAGCAGTACTTC.

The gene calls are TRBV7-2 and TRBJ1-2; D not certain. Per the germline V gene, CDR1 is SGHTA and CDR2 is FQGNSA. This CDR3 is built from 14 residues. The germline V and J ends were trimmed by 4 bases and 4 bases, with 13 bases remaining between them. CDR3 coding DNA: TGTGCCAGCAGCTCGGAAGGAGGGAGCTATGGCTACACCTTC. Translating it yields CASSSEGGSYGYTF.

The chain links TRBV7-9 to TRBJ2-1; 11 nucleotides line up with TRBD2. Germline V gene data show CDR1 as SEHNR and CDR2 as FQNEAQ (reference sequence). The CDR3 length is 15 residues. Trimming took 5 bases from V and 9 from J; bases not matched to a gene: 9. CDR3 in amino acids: CASSDGSGRAGEQFF. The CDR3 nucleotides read TGTGCCAGCAGCGACGGTAGCGGGAGGGCCGGTGAGCAGTTCTTC.

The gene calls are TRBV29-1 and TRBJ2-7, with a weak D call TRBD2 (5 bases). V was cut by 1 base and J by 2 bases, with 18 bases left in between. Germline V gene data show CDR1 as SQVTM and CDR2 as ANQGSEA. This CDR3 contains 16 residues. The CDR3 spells CSVEGSLADVPYEQYF. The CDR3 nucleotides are TGCAGCGTTGAAGGAAGTCTAGCCGACGTCCCCTACGAGCAGTACTTC.

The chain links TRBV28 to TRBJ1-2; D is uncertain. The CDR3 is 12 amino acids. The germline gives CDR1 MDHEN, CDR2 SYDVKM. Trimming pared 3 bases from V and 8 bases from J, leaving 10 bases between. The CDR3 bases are TGTGCCAGCAGTTTCTTGGCCGGAGGCTACACCTTC. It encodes CASSFLAGGYTF.

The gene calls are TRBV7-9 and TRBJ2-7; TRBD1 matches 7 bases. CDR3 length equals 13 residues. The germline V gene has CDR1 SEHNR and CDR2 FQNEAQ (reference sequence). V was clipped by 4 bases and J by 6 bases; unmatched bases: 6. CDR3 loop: CASSSTGVGEQYF. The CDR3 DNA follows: TGTGCCAGCAGCTCAACAGGGGTCGGCGAGCAGTACTTC.

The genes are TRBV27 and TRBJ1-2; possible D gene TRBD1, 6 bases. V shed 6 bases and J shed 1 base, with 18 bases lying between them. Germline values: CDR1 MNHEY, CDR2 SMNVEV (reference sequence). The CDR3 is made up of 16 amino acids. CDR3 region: CASSKQGRGLNYGYTF. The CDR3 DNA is TGTGCCAGCAGCAAACAGGGTAGGGGACTTAACTATGGCTACACCTTC.

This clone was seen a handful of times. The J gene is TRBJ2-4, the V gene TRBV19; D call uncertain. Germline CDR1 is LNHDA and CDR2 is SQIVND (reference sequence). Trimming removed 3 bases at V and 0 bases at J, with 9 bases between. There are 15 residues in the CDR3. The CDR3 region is CASSIRHQAKNIQYF. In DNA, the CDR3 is TGTGCCAGTAGTATTCGACACCAAGCCAAAAACATTCAGTACTTC.

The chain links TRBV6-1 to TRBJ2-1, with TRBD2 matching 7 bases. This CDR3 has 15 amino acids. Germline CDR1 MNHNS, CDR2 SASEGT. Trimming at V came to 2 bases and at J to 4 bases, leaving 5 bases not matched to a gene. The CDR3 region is CASSEWAGGYNEQFF. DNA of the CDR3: TGTGCCAGCAGTGAATGGGCCGGGGGGTACAATGAGCAGTTCTTC.

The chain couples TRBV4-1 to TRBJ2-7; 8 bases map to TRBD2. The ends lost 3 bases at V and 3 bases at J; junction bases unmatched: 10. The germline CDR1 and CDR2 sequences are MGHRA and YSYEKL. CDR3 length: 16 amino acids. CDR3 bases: TGCGCCAGCAGCCAGAATCCAGCGGGAGCAGTCTACGAGCAGTACTTC. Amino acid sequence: CASSQNPAGAVYEQYF.

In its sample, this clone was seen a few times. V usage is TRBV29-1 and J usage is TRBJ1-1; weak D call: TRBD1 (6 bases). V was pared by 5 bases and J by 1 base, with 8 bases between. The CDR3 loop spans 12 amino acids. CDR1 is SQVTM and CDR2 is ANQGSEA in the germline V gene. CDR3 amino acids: CSVPGENTEAFF. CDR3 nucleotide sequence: TGCAGCGTTCCAGGGGAGAACACTGAAGCTTTCTTT.

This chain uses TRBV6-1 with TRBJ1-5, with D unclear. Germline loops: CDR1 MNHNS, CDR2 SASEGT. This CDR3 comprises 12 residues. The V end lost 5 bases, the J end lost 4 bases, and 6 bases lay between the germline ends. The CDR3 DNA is TGTGCCAGCAGTCAATTGAATCAGCCCCAGCATTTT. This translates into CASSQLNQPQHF.

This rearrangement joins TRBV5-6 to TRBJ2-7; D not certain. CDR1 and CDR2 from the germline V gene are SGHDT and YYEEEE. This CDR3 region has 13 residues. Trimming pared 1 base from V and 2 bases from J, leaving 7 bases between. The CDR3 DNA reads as TGTGCCAGCAGCTTGAGGGTTACCTACGAGCAGTACTTC. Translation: CASSLRVTYEQYF.

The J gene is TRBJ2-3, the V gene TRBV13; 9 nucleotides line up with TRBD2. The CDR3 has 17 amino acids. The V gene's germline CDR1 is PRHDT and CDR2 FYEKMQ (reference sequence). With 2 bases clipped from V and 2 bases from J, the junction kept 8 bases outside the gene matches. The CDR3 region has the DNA TGTGCCAGCAGCTTAACGACTAGCGGCAGAACCACAGATACGCAGTATTTT. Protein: CASSLTTSGRTTDTQYF.

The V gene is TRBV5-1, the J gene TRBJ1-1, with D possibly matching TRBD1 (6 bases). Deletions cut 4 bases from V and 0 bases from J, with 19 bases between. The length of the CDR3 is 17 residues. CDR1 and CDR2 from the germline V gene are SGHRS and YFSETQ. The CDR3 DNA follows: TGCGCCAGCAGCCCGGGGACACCTACTCACATGAACACTGAAGCTTTCTTT. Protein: CASSPGTPTHMNTEAFF.

The CDR3, as DNA: TGTGCTAGTGGTTTCGGGGGAAACACCATATATTTT. This gives the protein CASGFGGNTIYF. The chain couples TRBV12-5 to TRBJ1-3; D remains unclear. CDR3 length: 12 amino acids. V was clipped by 3 bases and J by 4 bases, with 4 bases between them. CDR1 is LGHNT and CDR2 is FRNRAP in the germline V gene.

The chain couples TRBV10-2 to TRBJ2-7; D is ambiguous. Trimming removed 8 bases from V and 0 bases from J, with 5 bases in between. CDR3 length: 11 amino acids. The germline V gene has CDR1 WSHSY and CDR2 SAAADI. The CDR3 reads CASALSYEQYF. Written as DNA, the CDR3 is TGCGCCAGCGCACTCTCCTACGAGCAGTACTTC.

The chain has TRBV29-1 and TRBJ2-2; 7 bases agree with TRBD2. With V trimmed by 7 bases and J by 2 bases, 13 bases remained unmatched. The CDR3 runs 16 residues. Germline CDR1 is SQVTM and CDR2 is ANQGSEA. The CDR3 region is CSAVILASGNTGELFF. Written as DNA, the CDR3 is TGCAGCGCTGTGATTTTGGCTAGCGGAAACACCGGGGAGCTGTTTTTT.

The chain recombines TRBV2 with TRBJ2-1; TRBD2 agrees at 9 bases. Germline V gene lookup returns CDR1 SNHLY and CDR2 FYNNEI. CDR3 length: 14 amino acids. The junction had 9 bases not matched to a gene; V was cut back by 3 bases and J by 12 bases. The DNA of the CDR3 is TGTGCCAGCAGTGAGTCGGGACTAGCTGTTGTGCAGTTCTTC. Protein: CASSESGLAVVQFF.

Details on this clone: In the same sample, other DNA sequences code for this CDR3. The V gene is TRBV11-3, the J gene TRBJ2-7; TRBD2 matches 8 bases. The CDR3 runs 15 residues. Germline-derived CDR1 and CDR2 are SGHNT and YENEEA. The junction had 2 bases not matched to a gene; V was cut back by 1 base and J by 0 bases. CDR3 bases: TGTGCCAGCAGCTTAGGTGCGGGGGGCTCCTACGAGCAGTACTTC. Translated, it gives CASSLGAGGSYEQYF.

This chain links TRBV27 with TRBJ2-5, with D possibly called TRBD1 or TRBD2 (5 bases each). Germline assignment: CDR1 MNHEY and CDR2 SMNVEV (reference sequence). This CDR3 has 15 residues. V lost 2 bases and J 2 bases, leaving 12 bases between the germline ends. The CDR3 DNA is TGTGCCAGCAGTTTAGGGGGTGGGTTACAAGAGACCCAGTACTTC. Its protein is CASSLGGGLQETQYF.

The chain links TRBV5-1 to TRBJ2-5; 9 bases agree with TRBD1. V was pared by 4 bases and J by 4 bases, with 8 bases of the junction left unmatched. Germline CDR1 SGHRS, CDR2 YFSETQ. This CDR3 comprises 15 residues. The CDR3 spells CASSPTGGRGETQYF. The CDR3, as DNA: TGCGCCAGCAGCCCGACAGGGGGAAGGGGAGAGACCCAGTACTTC.

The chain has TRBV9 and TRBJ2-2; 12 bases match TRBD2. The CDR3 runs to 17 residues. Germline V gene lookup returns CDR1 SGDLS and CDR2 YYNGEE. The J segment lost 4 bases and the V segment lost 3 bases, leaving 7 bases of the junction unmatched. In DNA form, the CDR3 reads TGTGCCAGCAGCGCACTAGCGGGGGGCTTAATCACCGGGGAGCTGTTTTTT. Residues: CASSALAGGLITGELFF.

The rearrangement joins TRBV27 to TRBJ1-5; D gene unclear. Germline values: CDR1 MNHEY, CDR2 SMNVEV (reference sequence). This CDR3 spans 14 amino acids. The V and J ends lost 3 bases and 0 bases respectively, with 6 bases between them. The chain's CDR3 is CASSFAYSNQPQHF. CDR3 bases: TGTGCCAGCAGTTTTGCTTATAGCAATCAGCCCCAGCATTTT.

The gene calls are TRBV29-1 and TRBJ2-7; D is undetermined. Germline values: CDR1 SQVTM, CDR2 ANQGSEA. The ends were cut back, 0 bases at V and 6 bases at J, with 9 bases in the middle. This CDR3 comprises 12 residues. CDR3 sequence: CSVEEVTREQYF. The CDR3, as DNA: TGCAGCGTTGAAGAGGTGACACGCGAGCAGTACTTC.

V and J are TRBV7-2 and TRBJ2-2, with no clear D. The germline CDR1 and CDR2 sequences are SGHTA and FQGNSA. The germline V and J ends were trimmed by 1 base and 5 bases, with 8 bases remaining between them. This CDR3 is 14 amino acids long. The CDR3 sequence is CASSLVRATGELFF. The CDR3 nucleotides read TGTGCCAGCAGCTTAGTAAGAGCAACCGGGGAGCTGTTTTTT.

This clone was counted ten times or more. As DNA, the CDR3 is TGTGCCAGCAGCTTAGGCGTCTATAGCAATCAGCCCCAGCATTTT. Its protein product is CASSLGVYSNQPQHF. The chain joins TRBV7-6 to TRBJ1-5; D gene unclear. Per the germline V gene, CDR1 is SGHVS and CDR2 is FNYEAQ. This CDR3 is 15 amino acids long. Trimming cost V 1 base and J 0 bases, with 7 bases left between them.

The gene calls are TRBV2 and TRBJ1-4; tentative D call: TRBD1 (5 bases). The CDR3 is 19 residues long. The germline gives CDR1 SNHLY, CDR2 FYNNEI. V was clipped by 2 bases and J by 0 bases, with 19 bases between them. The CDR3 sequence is CASSEPSYRDSATNEKLFF. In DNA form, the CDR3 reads TGTGCCAGCAGTGAACCCTCTTACCGGGACTCCGCAACTAATGAAAAACTGTTTTTT.

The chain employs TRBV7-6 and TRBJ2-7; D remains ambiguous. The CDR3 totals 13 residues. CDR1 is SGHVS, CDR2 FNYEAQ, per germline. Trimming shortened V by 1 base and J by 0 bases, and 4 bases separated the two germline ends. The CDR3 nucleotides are TGTGCCAGCAGCTTAGAAATCTCCTACGAGCAGTACTTC. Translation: CASSLEISYEQYF.

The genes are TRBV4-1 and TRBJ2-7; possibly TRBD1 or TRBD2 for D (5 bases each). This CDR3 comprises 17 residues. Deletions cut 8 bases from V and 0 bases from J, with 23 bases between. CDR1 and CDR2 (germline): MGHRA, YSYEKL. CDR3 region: CASAAKLTGLNSYEQYF. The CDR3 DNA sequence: TGCGCCAGCGCCGCGAAACTCACAGGACTGAACTCCTACGAGCAGTACTTC.